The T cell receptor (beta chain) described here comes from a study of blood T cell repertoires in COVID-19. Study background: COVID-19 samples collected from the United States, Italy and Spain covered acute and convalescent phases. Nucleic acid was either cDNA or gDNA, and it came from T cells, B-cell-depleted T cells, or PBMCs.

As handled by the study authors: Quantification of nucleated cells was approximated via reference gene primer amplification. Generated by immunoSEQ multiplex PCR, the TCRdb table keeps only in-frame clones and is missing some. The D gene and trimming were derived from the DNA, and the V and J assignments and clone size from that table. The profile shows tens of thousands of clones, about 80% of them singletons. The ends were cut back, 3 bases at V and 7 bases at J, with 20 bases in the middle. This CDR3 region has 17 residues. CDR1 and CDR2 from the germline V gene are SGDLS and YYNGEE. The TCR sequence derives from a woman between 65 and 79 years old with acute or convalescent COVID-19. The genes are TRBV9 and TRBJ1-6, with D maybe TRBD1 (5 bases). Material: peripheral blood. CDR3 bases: TGTGCCAGCAGCGCTACCCTCCTGGGGCAAACCAATTCACCCCTCCACTTT. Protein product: CASSATLLGQTNSPLHF. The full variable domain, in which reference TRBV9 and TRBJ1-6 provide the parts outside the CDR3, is DSGVTQTPKHLITATGQRVTLRCSPRSGDLSVYWYQQSLDQGLQFLIQYYNGEERAKGNILERFSAQQFPDLHSELNLSSLELGDSALYFCASSATLLGQTNSPLHFGNGTRLTVT.